This TCR beta chain was sequenced during a study of T cell changes during pregnancy in multiple sclerosis. This CDR3 has 14 amino acids. Trimming pared 2 bases from V and 1 base from J, leaving 9 bases between. Germline V gene lookup returns CDR1 SGDLS and CDR2 YYNGEE. This clone has only a few counts. Sequenced by immunoSEQ multiplex PCR; TCRdb stores in-frame clones only, minus some. This sample has around 59,000 clones, with 93% found just once. This rearrangement joins TRBV9 to TRBJ1-1; D gene uncertain. The sample consisted of CD8+ T cells from peripheral blood mononuclear cells, taken in the second trimester of pregnancy. The clonotype comes from a female donor with multiple sclerosis, enrolled in a pregnancy study. CDR3 region: CASSVWASNTEAFF. CDR3 bases: TGTGCCAGCAGCGTTTGGGCCTCGAACACTGAAGCTTTCTTT.